These 10 T cell receptor beta chains came from one sample sequenced in a study of T cells after yellow fever vaccination. TCRdb re-called the 5' RACE reads through MiXCR, storing one row per CDR3 protein. The sample lists fewer than 650,000 distinct CDR3 sequences, 21% occurring once. The source was PBMCs, collected more than 20 days after the first yellow fever vaccination. These receptors came from a young man who received the YFV17D yellow fever vaccine.

This clonotype was seen once. The chain combines TRBV12-3 or TRBV12-4 with TRBJ1-2; no clear D gene. Trimming took off 3 bases at V and 4 bases at J, with 12 bases between the two ends. This CDR3 has 14 amino acids. CDR3 in DNA: TGTGCCAGCAGTTTGGACCAGTCCGGCTATGGCTACACCTTC. Protein product: CASSLDQSGYGYTF.

The V and J genes are TRBV15 and TRBJ1-5; the match to TRBD1 covers 7 bases. The CDR3 length is 15 residues. The germline gives CDR1 LNHNV, CDR2 YYDKDF (reference sequence). Trimming removed 5 bases from V and 5 bases from J; junction bases left unmatched: 9. CDR3 coding DNA: TGTGCCACCAGCCCGCGGGACAGCCGGGATCAGCCCCAGCATTTT. Its protein is CATSPRDSRDQPQHF.

The rearrangement links TRBV6-2 or TRBV6-3 to TRBJ2-7; the D call may be TRBD1 or TRBD2 (5 bases each). Trimming left V 11 bases short and J 7 bases short, with 18 bases between. CDR3 length: 12 amino acids. Germline CDR1 reads MNHEY; CDR2 reads SVGEGT. The CDR3: CACRPGAGEQYV. In nucleotides, the CDR3 is TGTGCCTGTCGGCCCGGGGCTGGTGAGCAGTACGTC.

This clonotype was recorded a few times. The chain recombines TRBV20-1 with TRBJ2-3, with 10 bases lining up with TRBD2. J gave up 3 bases and V 4 bases, and 7 bases lay outside the gene matches. Germline CDR1 and CDR2: DFQATT and SNEGSKA (reference sequence). This CDR3 is 15 amino acids long. The CDR3 sequence is CSANPPSGGTDTQYF. As DNA, the CDR3 is TGCAGTGCTAATCCCCCTAGCGGGGGAACAGATACGCAGTATTTT.

The gene calls are TRBV6-1 and TRBJ1-2; D is undetermined. The V end lost 6 bases, the J end lost 0 bases, and 14 bases lay between the germline ends. CDR1 is MNHNS, CDR2 SASEGT, per germline. This CDR3 comprises 15 residues. The CDR3 nucleotides read TGTGCCAGCAGGGAGGCAGGCTCGTCTAACTATGGCTACACCTTC. This sequence encodes CASREAGSSNYGYTF.

This chain links TRBV5-6 with TRBJ2-6; 8 nucleotides align to TRBD2. Germline CDR1 SGHDT, CDR2 YYEEEE. The V gene end was trimmed by 7 bases and the J gene end by 1 base; junction bases not matched to a gene: 10. The CDR3 contains 17 residues. The CDR3 sequence: CASSGGFGGSGANVLTF. CDR3 nucleotides: TGTGCCAGCTCGGGGGGGTTTGGCGGGTCTGGGGCCAACGTCCTGACTTTC.

This chain uses TRBV4-3 with TRBJ2-4, with 8 bases that match TRBD1. The germline V gene has CDR1 LGHNA and CDR2 YSLEER. The CDR3 is 17 residues long. J gave up 3 bases and V 4 bases, and 11 bases lay outside the gene matches. CDR3 residues: CASSRTDRGLDKNIQYF. As DNA, the CDR3 is TGCGCCAGCAGCCGGACCGACAGGGGCCTGGACAAAAACATTCAGTACTTC.

The table lists this clonotype with a few counts. This chain uses TRBV4-3 with TRBJ2-2; 8 bases line up with TRBD2. Germline V gene lookup returns CDR1 LGHNA and CDR2 YSLEER. V shed 4 bases, J shed 5 bases, and the junction held 6 bases outside the gene matches. The CDR3 runs 15 residues. The CDR3 region has the DNA TGCGCCAGCAGCCTTCGACTAGCGCGGACCGGGGAGCTGTTTTTT. Translated: CASSLRLARTGELFF.

This clonotype was found a few times. The J gene is TRBJ1-5, the V gene TRBV2; D remains unclear. There are 16 residues in the CDR3. Germline V lookup: CDR1 SNHLY, CDR2 FYNNEI. Trimming took 2 bases from V and 2 from J, leaving 13 bases between them. CDR3 sequence: CASSEIEWEGNQPQHF. The CDR3 nucleotides read TGTGCCAGCAGTGAAATTGAATGGGAGGGCAATCAGCCCCAGCATTTT.

V and J are TRBV20-1 and TRBJ1-2; D uncertain. The CDR3 has 11 residues. Germline V gene lookup returns CDR1 DFQATT and CDR2 SNEGSKA (reference sequence). V was clipped by 6 bases and J by 1 base, with 6 bases between them. For the CDR3, the DNA is TGCAGTGCGGCTGGTAACTATGGCTACACCTTC. Residues: CSAAGNYGYTF.